The 32 T cell receptor beta chains in this list originate from one sample, sequenced in a study of T cell responses to AZD1222 COVID-19 vaccine. The table came from immunoSEQ multiplex PCR; TCRdb's copy has only in-frame clones and leaves some out. The sample has roughly 160,000 clones, 87% seen once. The sequenced sample was peripheral blood, obtained 28 days after the second AZD1222 dose. The receptor source for this set is an adult who received the AZD1222 COVID-19 vaccine.

The chain recombines TRBV6-5 with TRBJ1-3; 9 nucleotides line up with TRBD1. V lost 2 bases and J lost 8; bases outside the gene matches: 10. The CDR3 extends over 16 amino acids. Germline loops: CDR1 MNHEY, CDR2 SVGAGI. DNA of the CDR3: TGTGCCAGCAGTTACCGTGGGACAGGGTTCCTCGACACCATATATTTT. It yields the protein CASSYRGTGFLDTIYF.

The genes are TRBV2 and TRBJ1-4, with D possibly matching TRBD1 (5 bases). This CDR3 contains 14 residues. Germline assignment: CDR1 SNHLY and CDR2 FYNNEI. The V gene lost 6 bases and the J gene lost 4 bases, with 12 bases spanning the gap. The CDR3 is CASRSGTDNEKLFF. The CDR3 region has the DNA TGTGCCAGCAGGTCGGGGACCGATAATGAAAAACTGTTTTTT.

This chain links TRBV7-9 with TRBJ1-2; D perhaps matches TRBD1 (6 bases). V shed 5 bases and J shed 8 bases, with 21 bases lying between them. The CDR3 extends over 15 amino acids. Germline CDR1 SEHNR, CDR2 FQNEAQ (reference sequence). CDR3 DNA: TGTGCCAGCAGCCCCCCTCTCCAGTCCCAGGGGGGCTACACCTTC. It codes for CASSPPLQSQGGYTF.

The V call is TRBV29-1, the J call TRBJ1-2; a possible D gene is TRBD1 (5 bases). V dropped 8 bases and J dropped 6 bases, with 13 bases sitting between them. The germline V gene has CDR1 SQVTM and CDR2 ANQGSEA. The CDR3 loop spans 11 amino acids. The CDR3 spells CSCGGSDGYTF. The CDR3 region has the DNA TGCAGCTGCGGGGGGTCGGATGGCTACACCTTC.

The chain has TRBV10-3 and TRBJ1-1, with a weak D call TRBD1 (6 bases). The ends were cut back, 2 bases at V and 4 bases at J, with 14 bases in the middle. The V gene's germline CDR1 is ENHRY and CDR2 SYGVKD. The CDR3 contains 15 residues. This CDR3 reads CAISEPGVLGTEAFF. CDR3 in DNA: TGTGCCATCAGTGAGCCAGGGGTCCTCGGCACTGAAGCTTTCTTT.

This chain links TRBV5-1 with TRBJ1-1; perhaps TRBD1 as D (5 bases). The ends were cut back, 7 bases at V and 0 bases at J, with 16 bases in the middle. The CDR3 runs 15 residues. Germline values: CDR1 SGHRS, CDR2 YFSETQ. CDR3: CASSWEGMVNTEAFF. CDR3 nucleotides: TGCGCCAGCTCCTGGGAGGGGATGGTGAACACTGAAGCTTTCTTT.

The chain joins TRBV3-1 (or the pseudogene TRBV3-2) to TRBJ2-7, with D maybe TRBD1 (6 bases). V lost 4 bases, J lost 5 bases, and 18 bases lay in between. This CDR3 is built from 15 residues. In germline, CDR1 is LGHDT, CDR2 YNNKEL (reference sequence). The CDR3 loop is CASSPIRPGADEQYF. CDR3 coding DNA: TGTGCCAGCAGCCCGATTCGGCCAGGGGCGGACGAGCAGTACTTC.

The V gene is TRBV5-4, the J gene TRBJ2-5; TRBD2 aligns across 11 bases. CDR3 size: 18 residues. Germline V gene data show CDR1 as SGHNT and CDR2 as YYREEE (reference sequence). The V gene end was trimmed by 1 base and the J gene end by 1 base; junction bases not matched to a gene: 9. CDR3 loop: CASSLKRNSGGAQETQYF. CDR3 nucleotide sequence: TGTGCCAGCAGCTTGAAAAGAAATAGCGGGGGGGCCCAAGAGACCCAGTACTTC.

The rearrangement joins TRBV4-2 to TRBJ2-2; 10 nucleotides align to TRBD2. CDR1 LGHNA and CDR2 YNFKEQ come from the germline V gene. There are 17 residues in the CDR3. The V gene end was trimmed by 2 bases and the J gene end by 5 bases; junction bases not matched to a gene: 8. The CDR3 sequence is CASSQLGSGGATGELFF. CDR3 bases: TGTGCCAGCAGCCAATTGGGAAGCGGGGGGGCGACCGGGGAGCTGTTTTTT.

The chain is built from TRBV6-2 or TRBV6-3 and TRBJ1-4; the match to TRBD1 covers 7 bases. With 6 bases clipped from V and 7 bases from J, the junction kept 11 bases outside the gene matches. The CDR3 spans 15 residues. Germline V lookup: CDR1 MNHEY, CDR2 SVGEGT. The CDR3 nucleotides read TGTGCCAGCAGCCGCCCCGGGACAGTTCGTGAAAAACTGTTTTTT. Protein product: CASSRPGTVREKLFF.

V gene TRBV11-2 combines with J gene TRBJ2-2; D may match TRBD1 or TRBD2 (7 bases each). Per germline, CDR1 SGHAT and CDR2 FQNNGV. The CDR3 runs to 16 residues. Trimming took off 1 base at V and 2 bases at J, with 11 bases between the two ends. The CDR3 nucleotides are TGTGCCAGCAGCTTAGGACAGGGACTAAACACCGGGGAGCTGTTTTTT. Its translation is CASSLGQGLNTGELFF.

This chain uses TRBV7-9 with TRBJ1-4, with TRBD1 matching 9 bases. Trimming took 2 bases from V and 6 from J; bases not matched to a gene: 10. The germline V gene has CDR1 SEHNR and CDR2 FQNEAQ (reference sequence). The CDR3 runs 17 residues. The CDR3, as DNA: TGTGCCAGCAGCTTACCCCCGGGACAGGGTCGAGATGAAAAACTGTTTTTT. Encoded protein: CASSLPPGQGRDEKLFF.

The V call is TRBV6-2 or TRBV6-3, the J call TRBJ2-1, with D unclear. The CDR3 totals 14 residues. Germline CDR1 and CDR2: MNHEY and SVGEGT. V dropped 0 bases and J dropped 6 bases, with 9 bases sitting between them. CDR3 sequence (DNA): TGTGCCAGCAGTTACTCTGGGCCCCTCAATGAGCAGTTCTTC. Translating it yields CASSYSGPLNEQFF.

The rearrangement uses TRBV12-5 and TRBJ1-4; tentatively, D is TRBD1 (5 bases). The CDR3 consists of 14 residues. V was shortened by 6 bases and J by 7 bases, with 15 bases between the two germline ends. Germline CDR1 and CDR2: LGHNT and FRNRAP. This chain's CDR3 is CASGDGQPSEKLFF. CDR3 DNA sequence: TGTGCTAGTGGGGATGGACAACCATCTGAAAAACTGTTTTTT.

The rearrangement joins TRBV4-2 to TRBJ2-7; possibly TRBD2 for D (5 bases). Looked up from germline, CDR1 is LGHNA and CDR2 is YNFKEQ. With 2 bases removed from V and 3 bases from J, the gap between germline ends came to 17 bases. The CDR3 covers 16 residues. The DNA for the CDR3 is TGTGCCAGCAGCCAAACCAGGAGCGGTGAGGGCTACGAGCAGTACTTC. Translated, it gives CASSQTRSGEGYEQYF.

The chain has TRBV27 and TRBJ2-2; a weak D match, TRBD2 (7 bases). Trimming stripped 4 bases from V and 1 base from J, with 13 bases between. The germline V gene has CDR1 MNHEY and CDR2 SMNVEV (reference sequence). This CDR3 comprises 16 residues. The CDR3 DNA sequence: TGTGCCAGCAGTTGGGGGGGGACACTGAACACCGGGGAGCTGTTTTTT. Its translation: CASSWGGTLNTGELFF.

The V and J genes are TRBV10-3 and TRBJ1-1, with 9 nucleotides matching TRBD1. With 4 bases clipped from V and 2 bases from J, the junction kept 2 bases outside the gene matches. The CDR3 has 14 residues. Per the germline V gene, CDR1 is ENHRY and CDR2 is SYGVKD. The CDR3 is CAISGTGGNTEAFF. CDR3 nucleotides: TGTGCCATCAGTGGTACAGGGGGCAACACTGAAGCTTTCTTT.

The rearrangement uses TRBV10-3 and TRBJ2-7, with TRBD2 matching over 7 bases. This CDR3 region has 14 residues. The V segment lost 6 bases and the J segment 1 base; nucleotides outside the gene matches: 6. Germline lookup yields CDR1 ENHRY and CDR2 SYGVKD. The CDR3 loop reads CAIRTSLTSYEQYF. The CDR3 DNA sequence: TGTGCCATCAGGACTAGCCTCACATCCTACGAGCAGTACTTC.

V usage is TRBV5-5 and J usage is TRBJ1-2; maybe TRBD1 (6 bases). The CDR3 spans 13 residues. The ends were cut back, 0 bases at V and 7 bases at J, with 10 bases in the middle. Germline V lookup: CDR1 SGHKS, CDR2 YYEKEE (reference sequence). The CDR3 protein is CASSLAGTTGYTF. In nucleotides, the CDR3 is TGTGCCAGCAGCTTGGCCGGGACAACTGGCTACACCTTC.

The gene calls are TRBV15 and TRBJ1-1; D is uncertain. Trimming cost V 11 bases and J 4 bases, with 26 bases left between them. This CDR3 spans 16 amino acids. CDR1 is LNHNV, CDR2 YYDKDF, per germline (reference sequence). CDR3 bases: TGTGCCGACAAAACCGCCCCCAGGCATTGGTGCACTGAAGCTTTCTTT. Encoded protein: CADKTAPRHWCTEAFF.

This chain connects TRBV12-5 to TRBJ2-7; the D gene could be TRBD1 or TRBD2 (6 bases each). Trimming took 4 bases from V and 5 from J, leaving 24 bases between them. The CDR3 has 17 amino acids. Germline CDR1 is LGHNT and CDR2 is FRNRAP. For the CDR3, the DNA is TGTGCTAGTGGTTCACCATGGGGGGCGGCTCAAGGTCACGAGCAGTACTTC. Protein: CASGSPWGAAQGHEQYF.

The chain carries TRBV11-2 and TRBJ2-3; no clear D. CDR1 and CDR2 from the germline V gene are SGHAT and FQNNGV. The V end lost 4 bases, the J end lost 6 bases, and 8 bases lay between the germline ends. The length of the CDR3 is 12 residues. The CDR3 DNA follows: TGTGCCAGCAGCTACCCGGCGGATACGCAGTATTTT. Translating gives CASSYPADTQYF. Supplemented by reference TRBV11-2 and TRBJ2-3, the full variable domain reads EAGVAQSPRYKIIEKRQSVAFWCNPISGHATLYWYQQILGQGPKLLIQFQNNGVVDDSQLPKDRFSAERLKGVDSTLKIQPAKLEDSAVYLCASSYPADTQYFGPGTRLTVL.

This sequence joins TRBV20-1 and TRBJ2-3; no clear D. The CDR3 runs 13 residues. Germline loops: CDR1 DFQATT, CDR2 SNEGSKA (reference sequence). V was shortened by 3 bases and J by 5 bases, with 12 bases between the two germline ends. In nucleotides, the CDR3 is TGCAGTGCTAGTTTGGGGTTGTTAGATACGCAGTATTTT. Amino acid sequence: CSASLGLLDTQYF.

This clone was observed a handful of times. The genes are TRBV6-4 and TRBJ2-1; tentative D call: TRBD1 (6 bases). The V end lost 8 bases, the J end lost 0 bases, and 11 bases lay between the germline ends. Looked up from germline, CDR1 is MRHNA and CDR2 is SNTAGT. The CDR3 has 14 residues. The CDR3 region is CASEGHLSYNEQFF. In nucleotides, the CDR3 is TGTGCCAGCGAGGGACACCTCTCCTACAATGAGCAGTTCTTC.

The gene calls are TRBV11-2 and TRBJ1-3; tentative D call: TRBD1 (5 bases). Germline CDR1 and CDR2: SGHAT and FQNNGV. The CDR3 extends over 14 amino acids. The V and J ends lost 0 bases and 2 bases respectively, with 5 bases between them. The CDR3: CASSLDRAGNTIYF. CDR3 nucleotides: TGTGCCAGCAGCTTAGACAGGGCTGGAAACACCATATATTTT.

This chain joins TRBV7-9 and TRBJ2-7; possible D gene TRBD2, 6 bases. The ends were cut back, 5 bases at V and 6 bases at J, with 20 bases in the middle. From germline, CDR1 is SEHNR and CDR2 FQNEAQ (reference sequence). The CDR3 spans 15 residues. CDR3 loop: CASSLTGTPNPEQYF. CDR3 in DNA: TGTGCCAGCAGCCTGACCGGGACTCCTAACCCCGAGCAGTACTTC.

On this clone: Other DNA sequences within the sample encode an identical CDR3. This chain joins TRBV9 and TRBJ1-3; D gene uncertain. Germline loops: CDR1 SGDLS, CDR2 YYNGEE. There are 14 residues in the CDR3. Between the trimmed V and J ends, which lost 0 bases and 0 bases, there was a span of 4 bases. The DNA for the CDR3 is TGTGCCAGCAGCGTAGGGAGCTCTGGAAACACCATATATTTT. It encodes CASSVGSSGNTIYF.

The chain joins TRBV6-5 to TRBJ2-5; possibly TRBD1 or TRBD2 for D (5 bases each). In germline, CDR1 is MNHEY, CDR2 SVGAGI. The CDR3 covers 15 residues. The V end lost 5 bases, the J end lost 4 bases, and 17 bases lay between the germline ends. The CDR3 spells CASSLEFGTGETQYF. The DNA of the CDR3 is TGTGCCAGCAGTCTTGAGTTCGGGACGGGAGAGACCCAGTACTTC.

The chain is built from TRBV19 and TRBJ1-2; D may be TRBD1 (6 bases). The germline V gene has CDR1 LNHDA and CDR2 SQIVND (reference sequence). This CDR3 spans 14 amino acids. Deletions cut 5 bases from V and 0 bases from J, with 10 bases between. The CDR3 here is CASSFRTANYGYTF. In nucleotides, the CDR3 is TGTGCCAGTAGTTTCAGGACAGCTAACTATGGCTACACCTTC. Full variable domain (rest looked up from reference TRBV19 and TRBJ1-2): DGGITQSPKYLFRKEGQNVTLSCEQNLNHDAMYWYRQDPGQGLRLIYYSQIVNDFQKGDIAEGYSVSREKKESFPLTVTSAQKNPTAFYLCASSFRTANYGYTFGSGTRLTVV.

The V and J genes are TRBV7-2 and TRBJ1-2, with 8 positions matching TRBD1. The CDR3 is 17 residues long. From germline, CDR1 is SGHTA and CDR2 FQGNSA. Trimming removed 5 bases from V and 7 bases from J; junction bases left unmatched: 18. The chain's CDR3 is CASSRTVSGQGGIGYTF. The DNA for the CDR3 is TGTGCCAGCAGCCGGACCGTTAGCGGACAGGGCGGGATTGGCTACACCTTC.

The chain is built from TRBV7-8 and TRBJ2-7; TRBD2 agrees at 7 bases. CDR1 and CDR2 from the germline V gene are SGHVS and FQNEAQ. The CDR3 spans 14 residues. V shed 5 bases, J shed 0 bases, and the junction held 4 bases outside the gene matches. For the CDR3, the DNA is TGTGCCAGCAGCCCTCGGGACTACTCCTACGAGCAGTACTTC. This sequence encodes CASSPRDYSYEQYF.

This clone appeared a single time. This chain links TRBV10-3 with TRBJ1-2; 7 positions match TRBD1. This CDR3 has 13 amino acids. The germline V gene has CDR1 ENHRY and CDR2 SYGVKD. J was trimmed by 4 bases and V by 6 bases; bases with no gene match: 5. CDR3: CAISQQGSYGYTF. The CDR3 region has the DNA TGTGCCATCAGCCAACAGGGGTCCTATGGCTACACCTTC.